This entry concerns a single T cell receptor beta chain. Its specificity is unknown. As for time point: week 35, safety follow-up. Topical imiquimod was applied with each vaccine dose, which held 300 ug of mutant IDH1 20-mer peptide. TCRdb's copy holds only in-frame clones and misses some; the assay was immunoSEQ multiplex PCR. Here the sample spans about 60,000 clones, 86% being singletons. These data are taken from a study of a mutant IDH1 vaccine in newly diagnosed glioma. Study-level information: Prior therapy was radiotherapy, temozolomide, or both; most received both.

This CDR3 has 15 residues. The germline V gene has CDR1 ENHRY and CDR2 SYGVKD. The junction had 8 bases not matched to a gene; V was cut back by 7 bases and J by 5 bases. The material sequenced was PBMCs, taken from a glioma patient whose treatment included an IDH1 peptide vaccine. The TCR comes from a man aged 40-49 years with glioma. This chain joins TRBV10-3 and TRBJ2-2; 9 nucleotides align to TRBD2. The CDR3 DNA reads TGTGCCATCAAGAGTAGCGGGAGTGGGACCGGGGAGCTGTTTTTT. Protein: CAIKSSGSGTGELFF.